The present TCR beta chain was sequenced within a study of CD8 T cells in ankylosing spondylitis. The V end lost 0 bases, the J end lost 2 bases, and 10 bases lay between the germline ends. This CDR3 spans 15 amino acids. Germline CDR1 reads KGHSH; CDR2 reads LQKENI. From the 5' RACE reads, TCRdb called clonotypes with MiXCR, one entry per CDR3 protein. The sample records 200,000 to 250,000 distinct CDR3 sequences, roughly 10% being singletons. Sequencing input: blood, either unsorted or a sorted T cell fraction (not recorded which). This chain links TRBV18 with TRBJ1-1, with D tentatively TRBD1 (6 bases). This clonotype was obtained from a male donor with ankylosing spondylitis or in good health (not recorded which). The CDR3 nucleotides are TGTGCCAGCTCACCACCACAGGGAATAAACACTGAAGCTTTCTTT. The encoded protein is CASSPPQGINTEAFF.